This T cell receptor beta chain was profiled in a study of blood T cell repertoires in COVID-19. The wider study: Material from acute and convalescent COVID-19 was sourced from the United States, Italy and Spain. The cDNA or gDNA used as material had been derived from T cells, B-cell-depleted T cells, or PBMCs.

As handled by the study authors: Amplification of reference gene primers provided the estimated nucleated cell counts. Generated by immunoSEQ multiplex PCR, the TCRdb table keeps only in-frame clones and is missing some. V and J calls and clone size are as listed in that table; D and trimming were resolved from the DNA. The data show about 150,000 clones, approximately 81% seen once. V lost 3 bases to trimming and J lost 4 bases, with 16 bases between them. Per the germline V gene, CDR1 is LNHDA and CDR2 is SQIVND (reference sequence). CDR3 length equals 15 residues. This TCR came from a human donor in a cohort sampled during active COVID-19. What was sequenced was peripheral blood. The V call is TRBV19, the J call TRBJ2-7, with a weak D call TRBD1 (7 bases). CDR3 sequence: CASSITGRGAYEQYF. The DNA of the CDR3 is TGTGCCAGTAGTATTACCGGCAGGGGGGCATACGAGCAGTACTTC. Combining the CDR3 with reference TRBV19 and TRBJ2-7 gives the whole variable domain DGGITQSPKYLFRKEGQNVTLSCEQNLNHDAMYWYRQDPGQGLRLIYYSQIVNDFQKGDIAEGYSVSREKKESFPLTVTSAQKNPTAFYLCASSITGRGAYEQYFGPGTRLTVT.